The sequence of this T cell receptor (beta chain) was determined in a study of control samples from healthy donors and cancer patients. V lost 5 bases and J 5 bases, leaving 18 bases between the germline ends. Per germline, CDR1 SEHNR and CDR2 FQNEAQ (reference sequence). This CDR3 has 16 amino acids. Some clones are missing from TCRdb's copy, which holds only in-frame ones; the method was immunoSEQ multiplex PCR. The repertoire has some 100,000 clones, around 89% of them found once; the top ten carry 7.8%. The specimen sequenced was blood. The sequence was obtained from a young man in good health. The chain carries TRBV7-9 and TRBJ1-4, with D possibly TRBD1 on 6 matching bases. The CDR3 reads CASSVISGTPNEKLFF. The DNA of the CDR3 is TGTGCCAGCAGCGTAATCTCCGGGACACCGAATGAAAAACTGTTTTTT.